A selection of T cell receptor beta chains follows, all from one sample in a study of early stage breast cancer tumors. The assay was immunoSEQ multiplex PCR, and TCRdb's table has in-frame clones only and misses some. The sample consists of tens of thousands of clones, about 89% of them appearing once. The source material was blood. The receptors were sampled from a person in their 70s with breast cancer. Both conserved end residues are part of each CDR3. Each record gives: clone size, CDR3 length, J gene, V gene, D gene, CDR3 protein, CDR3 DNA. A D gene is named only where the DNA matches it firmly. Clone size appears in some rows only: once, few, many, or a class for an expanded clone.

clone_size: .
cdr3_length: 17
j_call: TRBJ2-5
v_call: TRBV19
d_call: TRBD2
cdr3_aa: CASSIELAGALEETQYF
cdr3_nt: TGTGCCAGTAGTATAGAGCTAGCGGGGGCTCTAGAAGAGACCCAGTACTTC

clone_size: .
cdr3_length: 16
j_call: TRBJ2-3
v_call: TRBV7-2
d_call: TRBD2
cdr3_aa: CASSLALAGGAYTQYF
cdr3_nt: TGTGCCAGCAGCTTAGCGCTAGCGGGGGGGGCGTATACGCAGTATTTT

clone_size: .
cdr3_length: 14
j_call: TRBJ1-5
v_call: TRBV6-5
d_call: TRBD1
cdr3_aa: CASSYGQGGQPQHF
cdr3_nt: TGTGCCAGCAGTTACGGACAGGGAGGCCAGCCCCAGCATTTT

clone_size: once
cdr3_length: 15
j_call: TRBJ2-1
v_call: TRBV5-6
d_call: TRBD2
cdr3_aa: CASSLGGDRYNEQFF
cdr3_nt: TGTGCCAGCAGCCTGGGGGGGGACCGCTACAATGAGCAGTTCTTC

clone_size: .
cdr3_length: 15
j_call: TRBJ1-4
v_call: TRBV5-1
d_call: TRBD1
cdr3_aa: CASSPQGAGNEKLFF
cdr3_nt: TGCGCCAGCAGCCCCCAGGGGGCGGGGAATGAAAAACTGTTTTTT

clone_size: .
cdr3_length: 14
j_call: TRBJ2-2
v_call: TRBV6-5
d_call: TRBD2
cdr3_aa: CAIRASGGTGELFF
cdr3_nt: TGTGCCATTCGGGCTAGCGGGGGCACCGGGGAGCTGTTTTTT

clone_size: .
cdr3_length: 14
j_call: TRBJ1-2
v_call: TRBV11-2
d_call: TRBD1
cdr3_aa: CASSYTTGVYGYTF
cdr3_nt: TGTGCCAGCAGTTACACCACAGGGGTCTATGGCTACACCTTC

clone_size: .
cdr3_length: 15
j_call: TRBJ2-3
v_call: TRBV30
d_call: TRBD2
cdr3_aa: CAWSRLAGDTDTQYF
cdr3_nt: TGTGCCTGGAGTCGACTAGCGGGAGACACAGATACGCAGTATTTT

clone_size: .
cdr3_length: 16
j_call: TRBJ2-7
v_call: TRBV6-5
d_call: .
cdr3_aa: CASSYSYAVISYEQYF
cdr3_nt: TGTGCCAGCAGTTACTCATATGCAGTGATCTCCTACGAGCAGTACTTC

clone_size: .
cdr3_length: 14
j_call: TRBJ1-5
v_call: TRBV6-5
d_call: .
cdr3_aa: CASSSDRKVQPQHF
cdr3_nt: TGTGCCAGCAGTTCAGACAGGAAGGTACAGCCCCAGCATTTT

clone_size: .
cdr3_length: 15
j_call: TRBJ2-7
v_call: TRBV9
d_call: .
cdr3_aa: CASSRSAEISYEQYF
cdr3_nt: TGTGCCAGCAGCCGATCCGCGGAGATTTCCTACGAGCAGTACTTC

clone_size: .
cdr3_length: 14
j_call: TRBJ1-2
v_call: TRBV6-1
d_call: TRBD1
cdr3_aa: CASNPGQGGYGYTF
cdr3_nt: TGTGCCAGCAATCCGGGACAGGGGGGGTATGGCTACACCTTC